The sequence of this T cell receptor beta chain was determined in a study of T cell responses to AZD1222 COVID-19 vaccine. Only one count was recorded for this clone. From germline, CDR1 is MNHEY and CDR2 SVGAGI. V was shortened by 6 bases and J by 7 bases, with 9 bases between the two germline ends. The CDR3 consists of 11 residues. The repertoire was sequenced with immunoSEQ multiplex PCR; TCRdb's copy has only in-frame clones and lacks some. Of about 100,000 clones detected, roughly 91% appear once; the ten largest clones hold 1.7%. This receptor was obtained from an adult in good health. The chain is built from TRBV6-5 and TRBJ1-2; no clear D. The sample consisted of peripheral blood, taken on day 0 of AZD1222 vaccination. In nucleotides, the CDR3 is TGTGCCAGCAGCCGGGAGGGTGGCTACACCTTC. The encoded protein is CASSREGGYTF.